The entry below gives a single T cell receptor (beta chain) sequence along with its context. Its antigen is unknown. No much larger clone is present one base from it, and per-base qualities are unavailable. The record originates from a study of T cells in Graves' hyperthyroidism and ophthalmopathy (dated by TCRdb to about 2019). Notes on the research overall: Peripheral blood samples were taken at the time of initial diagnosis, prior to any treatment. Prospective prediction of ophthalmopathy was tested in an independent validation cohort of 18 to 20 hyperthyroidism patients and 17 patients who later progressed to ophthalmopathy. Once sampling was done, hyperthyroidism patients were given methimazole at a starting dose of 30 mg daily, whereas ophthalmopathy patients were given high-dose intravenous methylprednisolone. For training and testing, the 110 or so patients in the discovery cohort were randomly divided in a 7:3 ratio. The paper describes TCR Vbeta CDR3 sequencing of 140 or so peripheral blood samples, made up of some 40 ophthalmopathy patients, over 70 hyperthyroidism patients and 17 progressor patients. To identify TCR V-J signatures that set the groups apart, the researchers used a discovery cohort of about a hundred patients, made up of 40 to 45 with Graves' ophthalmopathy and around 58 with stable Graves' hyperthyroidism. Thyroid tissue and blood T-cell repertoires from six Graves' hyperthyroidism patients were also compared in the study.

The paper's findings and limits, for the study overall: Most expanded thyroid clonotypes (frequency above 0.001) were also detected in blood, a finding suggesting that blood repertoires may reflect thyroid immune responses. A model built on a 13 V-J signature distinguished ophthalmopathy from stable hyperthyroidism, reaching 87.88% sensitivity and about 81% specificity in cross-validation and 80%/75% in testing. Sample size was not statistically predetermined, and blinding of investigators to group allocation was not performed. In validation, the model predicted progression to ophthalmopathy with 55% to 71% sensitivity and about 72% specificity, a median of 6.5 months before onset.

Stable Graves' hyperthyroidism was defined as the absence of progression to ophthalmopathy over 18 months of follow-up. Hyperthyroidism patients were newly diagnosed, had a disease duration of under 2 months, and were aged 18 to 65 years. Patients with uncontrolled infections, other autoimmune diseases, pregnancy or lactation were excluded. Diagnoses were established on the basis of clinical symptoms, serum thyroxine and TRAb, thyroid ultrasound, and orbital computed tomography. Ficoll-Paque density gradient centrifugation was used to isolate PBMCs from 8 to 10 ml of fresh peripheral blood. Total RNA was extracted using Trizol reagent, and RNA quality was assessed on an Agilent 2100 Bioanalyzer. TCR beta CDR3 regions were amplified from RNA transcripts. A first-round RT-PCR of the TCR CDR3 used the HTBI primer set with the Qiagen OneStep RT-PCR kit. The libraries were constructed in a second round of multiplex PCR and then size-selected and purified. Sequencing of the libraries was done on an Illumina HiSeq2000 using paired-end 100 bp reads. As for the original processing: SOAPnuke was used to process the raw data, with reads discarded if the reads contained adapters or uncalled bases, had a mean Phred below 15, or lacked an exact constant-primer or identifier match. High-quality paired reads were merged with COPE v1.2.5, and unique nucleotide sequences were defined as clonotypes. MiTCR v1.1 was used to align the clonotypes against IMGT TRBV, TRBD and TRBJ reference segments. Only V-J combinations with frequency above 0.0001, covering roughly 99% of repertoires, were analysed. The TCS score was defined as F50 (clonal expansion) divided by E x V (chaos), with BLOSUM62-based TCRdist calculated between CDR3 peptides within each V-J. Welch's t-statistics and random forest reduced 514 V-J features to 13, which were used in a naive Bayes classifier (R e1071). The public reads were run again by TCRdb, first through fastp at Q25 and then through MiXCR, and only productive beta chains were kept. A single entry per CDR3 protein holds the most common genes and DNA from its merged rows. TCRdb, rather than the study authors, made the V and J calls. In this sample the table shows around 300,000 distinct CDR3 sequences, about 15% of which occur a single time. The ten largest clonotypes hold just under 25% of the sample.

Reading from cysteine to phenylalanine, the CDR3 counts 14 amino acids. Here the CDR3 DNA is all that survives: 42 bases in frame from base 1. The trim is 3 bases for V and 9 bases for J, with a gap of 13 bases between the germline ends. From a lookup of the germline V gene, CDR1 and CDR2 are SGDLS and YYNGEE. The TCR sequence derives from a woman under 40 with Graves' hyperthyroidism. The rearranged chain carries TRBV9 and TRBJ1-6; the D gene is perhaps TRBD1, on 6 matching bases. Sequenced sample: blood. The nucleotide sequence is TGTGCCAGCAGCGCCGGGACATCTGGTTCACCCCTCCACTTT. Translated, it reads CASSAGTSGSPLHF.